This T cell receptor (beta chain) was retrieved from a study of control samples from healthy donors and cancer patients (dated by TCRdb to 2018 to 2021). To prepare the library, the immunoSEQ multiplex PCR assay was applied. Held by TCRdb, this immuneACCESS table contains in-frame sequences only and omits some clones. Under half of the omission traces to an unresolved V gene where checked; the cause of the rest is unknown. The sample data list over 150,000 clones, and roughly 95% of these were observed just once. Of the sample, under 1.2% is held by the ten largest clones. A note on this clone: This receptor's antigen is unknown. The input lacks base qualities; no much larger clone sits a single base away.

The CDR3 numbers 14 residues from cysteine through phenylalanine. Only the CDR3 DNA stays, 42 bases, in frame from base 1. The germline V gene yields SGHVS for CDR1 and FQNEAQ for CDR2. The junction shows trimming of 6 bases on V and 4 bases on J, and the gene matches do not reach 6 bases of it. The sample was blood. The sequence derives from a woman aged 25 to 39 in good health. The chain is assembled from TRBV7-8 and TRBJ2-7; the central 10 bases match TRBD1. The encoded CDR3 is CASRRDRGKYEQYF. The nucleotide sequence reads as follows: TGTGCCAGCAGACGGGACAGGGGAAAGTACGAGCAGTACTTC.